This passage covers 32 T cell receptor beta chains from one sample sequenced in a study of identical twins. TCRdb called the 5' RACE reads again in MiXCR, with one record for every CDR3 protein. The sample lists hundreds of thousands of distinct CDR3 sequences, roughly 12% occurring once. Another study also made use of these data, one on yellow fever vaccine responses in identical twins.

The sequenced material came from PBMCs. The receptors here all came from a woman aged 18-29 years in good health.

There are a few counts of this clonotype. V is TRBV6-1 and J is TRBJ2-3; D may be TRBD1 (5 bases). Germline V gives CDR1 MNHNS, CDR2 SASEGT. This CDR3 contains 14 residues. Between the trimmed V and J ends, which lost 6 bases and 2 bases, there was a span of 12 bases. The CDR3 coding sequence is TGTGCCAGCAGCCGACGACAGACCACAGATACGCAGTATTTT. It translates to CASSRRQTTDTQYF.

This chain links TRBV12-3 or TRBV12-4 with TRBJ1-2; 7 positions match TRBD1. There are 17 residues in the CDR3. V lost 6 bases and J lost 5; bases outside the gene matches: 18. CDR3 sequence (DNA): TGTGCCAGCAGCGAGACCCGCCCCGGGAGGGGGCGATATGGCTACACCTTC. This encodes CASSETRPGRGRYGYTF.

The chain recombines TRBV7-2 with TRBJ2-7, with 10 bases that match TRBD2. Germline V CDR1 and CDR2: SGHTA, FQGNSA. This CDR3 is 14 amino acids long. Trimming removed 5 bases from V and 5 bases from J; junction bases left unmatched: 6. Here the CDR3 reads CASSLRAGGDEQYF. CDR3 coding DNA: TGTGCCAGCAGCCTGAGAGCGGGAGGGGACGAGCAGTACTTC.

The chain is built from TRBV7-9 and TRBJ2-5; 7 bases line up with TRBD1. V gave up 6 bases and J gave up 3 bases; unmatched junction bases: 7. The germline V gene has CDR1 SEHNR and CDR2 FQNEAQ (reference sequence). The length of the CDR3 is 14 residues. CDR3 sequence reads: CASSSSTGKETQYF. CDR3 nucleotide sequence: TGTGCCAGCAGTTCCTCGACAGGGAAAGAGACCCAGTACTTC.

This clonotype has a handful of counts. The chain combines TRBV7-9 with TRBJ2-4; D not resolved. The germline V and J ends were trimmed by 5 bases and 0 bases, with 11 bases remaining between them. The CDR3 consists of 15 residues. Germline assignment: CDR1 SEHNR and CDR2 FQNEAQ (reference sequence). Written as DNA, the CDR3 is TGTGCCAGCAGCACCAAGTCCTTAGCCAAAAACATTCAGTACTTC. This sequence encodes CASSTKSLAKNIQYF.

The chain links TRBV2 to TRBJ2-3; D is perhaps TRBD1 (6 bases). The CDR3 spans 13 residues. Germline V lookup: CDR1 SNHLY, CDR2 FYNNEI. Trimming shortened V by 6 bases and J by 5 bases, and 12 bases separated the two germline ends. The CDR3 protein is CASRGNREDTQYF. The DNA of the CDR3 is TGTGCCAGCAGGGGAAACAGGGAAGATACGCAGTATTTT.

The CDR3: CASSLGTSLYEQYF. CDR3 bases: TGTGCCAGCAGTCTCGGGACTAGCCTTTACGAGCAGTACTTC. This chain links TRBV12-3 or TRBV12-4 with TRBJ2-7, with 9 positions matching TRBD2. The V and J ends lost 5 bases and 4 bases, in that order; junction bases with no gene match: 6. This CDR3 is 14 amino acids long.

J is TRBJ2-1 and V is TRBV19; no firm D call. The CDR3 extends over 13 amino acids. V lost 7 bases and J 7 bases, leaving 14 bases between the germline ends. CDR1 and CDR2 (germline): LNHDA, SQIVND (reference sequence). As DNA, the CDR3 is TGTGCCAGTACTTCCCCGTTGACGAATGAGCAGTTCTTC. Encoded protein: CASTSPLTNEQFF.

This clonotype showed up many times. The CDR3 sequence: CASRRQGGTGELFF. CDR3 coding DNA: TGTGCCAGTAGGCGACAGGGCGGCACCGGGGAGCTGTTTTTT. The V gene is TRBV3-1, the J gene TRBJ2-2, with 7 bases identical to TRBD1. V lost 9 bases to trimming and J lost 4 bases; unmatched junction nucleotides: 8. The CDR3 is made up of 14 amino acids. The V gene's germline CDR1 is LGHDT and CDR2 YNNKEL (reference sequence).

This clonotype was seen at least ten times. V usage is TRBV2 and J usage is TRBJ1-2; 9 nucleotides align to TRBD1. V lost 7 bases to trimming and J lost 8 bases; unmatched junction nucleotides: 8. The CDR3 length is 13 residues. CDR1 and CDR2 (germline): SNHLY, FYNNEI. The CDR3 coding sequence is TGTGCCAGCAAGGGACAGGGACCTAGCGGCTACACCTTC. Its translation is CASKGQGPSGYTF.

The V call is TRBV18, the J call TRBJ2-1, with a tentative D call TRBD2 (6 bases). V was pared by 0 bases and J by 5 bases, with 29 bases between. Germline-derived CDR1 and CDR2 are KGHSH and LQKENI. This CDR3 is 21 amino acids long. CDR3 in amino acids: CASSPPQRGAWRVGENNEQFF. In nucleotides, the CDR3 is TGTGCCAGCTCACCACCGCAACGAGGCGCGTGGAGGGTTGGTGAGAACAATGAGCAGTTCTTC.

The gene calls are TRBV3-1 and TRBJ1-1; D is possibly TRBD1 (5 bases). The CDR3 has 15 amino acids. CDR1 and CDR2 from the germline V gene are LGHDT and YNNKEL (reference sequence). V dropped 1 base and J dropped 1 base, with 10 bases sitting between them. DNA of the CDR3: TGTGCCAGCAGCCAAGTTGGGGCGCCGAACACTGAAGCTTTCTTT. This encodes CASSQVGAPNTEAFF. Using reference TRBV3-1 and TRBJ1-1 for the parts outside the CDR3, the full variable domain is DTAVSQTPKYLVTQMGNDKSIKCEQNLGHDTMYWYKQDSKKFLKIMFSYNNKELIINETVPNRFSPKSPDKAHLNLHINSLELGDSAVYFCASSQVGAPNTEAFFGQGTRLTVV.

The chain couples TRBV6-5 to TRBJ2-7; 9 nucleotides agree with TRBD2. Trimming at V came to 2 bases and at J to 5 bases, leaving 7 bases not matched to a gene. Germline CDR1 reads MNHEY; CDR2 reads SVGAGI. The CDR3 consists of 15 residues. CDR3 residues: CASSYRREGRHEQYF. DNA of the CDR3: TGTGCCAGCAGTTACCGGCGGGAGGGAAGGCACGAGCAGTACTTC.

This clonotype was found a few times. This chain uses TRBV28 with TRBJ2-7; D ambiguous. V lost 5 bases, J lost 4 bases, and 15 bases lay in between. The germline V gene has CDR1 MDHEN and CDR2 SYDVKM. The CDR3 runs to 14 residues. The CDR3 sequence is CASSRKPLRYEQYF. CDR3 coding DNA: TGTGCCAGCAGTCGGAAACCTCTCAGATACGAGCAGTACTTC.

The rearrangement joins TRBV27 to TRBJ2-7, with TRBD1 matching 10 bases. CDR1 is MNHEY and CDR2 is SMNVEV in the germline V gene (reference sequence). This CDR3 has 14 residues. The ends lost 6 bases at V and 2 bases at J; junction bases unmatched: 4. CDR3 sequence reads: CASRGTGAPYEQYV. CDR3 in DNA: TGTGCCAGCAGAGGGACAGGGGCACCCTACGAGCAGTACGTC.

V usage is TRBV5-1 and J usage is TRBJ1-5; 9 bases fit TRBD1. Losses at the gene ends were 4 bases for V and 6 bases for J; bases not matched to a gene: 8. The CDR3 has 15 residues. Germline V CDR1 and CDR2: SGHRS, YFSETQ. This CDR3 reads CASSPGTGSGQPQHF. The CDR3 DNA follows: TGCGCCAGCAGCCCAGGGACAGGGTCCGGTCAGCCCCAGCATTTT.

This clonotype was picked up a small number of times. V and J are TRBV6-1 and TRBJ1-2, with a possible D match to TRBD1 (6 bases). This CDR3 has 15 residues. Germline V lookup: CDR1 MNHNS, CDR2 SASEGT. V lost 0 bases and J 3 bases, leaving 11 bases between the germline ends. The CDR3 DNA reads TGTGCCAGCAGTGAAGCTGCAGGGGATTACTATGGCTACACCTTC. Its translation: CASSEAAGDYYGYTF.

This clonotype was recorded a few times. The chain is built from TRBV5-5 and TRBJ2-2, with 11 bases aligning to TRBD2. The germline V gene has CDR1 SGHKS and CDR2 YYEKEE (reference sequence). The CDR3 runs to 16 residues. V lost 4 bases, J lost 4 bases, and 6 bases stayed unmatched. The CDR3 DNA reads TGTGCCAGCAGCGGGACTAGCGGACCGTTCACCGGGGAGCTGTTTTTT. It encodes CASSGTSGPFTGELFF.

In this sample, this clonotype turned up many times. The rearrangement links TRBV5-1 to TRBJ2-7, with D uncertain. CDR3 length: 14 amino acids. Per the germline V gene, CDR1 is SGHRS and CDR2 is YFSETQ. Trimming left V 0 bases short and J 1 base short, with 8 bases between. Written as DNA, the CDR3 is TGCGCCAGCAGCTTGGTTCCGGGTTCCTACGAGCAGTACGTC. It is translated as CASSLVPGSYEQYV.

The chain joins TRBV11-2 to TRBJ2-7; D not certain. Germline V CDR1 and CDR2: SGHAT, FQNNGV. V was clipped by 0 bases and J by 7 bases, with 7 bases between them. This CDR3 is 12 amino acids long. CDR3 sequence: CASSLDEREQYV. The CDR3 coding sequence is TGTGCCAGCAGCTTAGATGAGAGGGAGCAGTACGTC.

The chain couples TRBV29-1 to TRBJ2-7, with 7 positions matching TRBD1. Germline V gene sequence: CDR1 SQVTM, CDR2 ANQGSEA. V dropped 1 base and J dropped 7; count of bases not matched to a gene: 4. This CDR3 has 12 amino acids. The CDR3 nucleotides are TGCAGCGTTGAAGCCTTGGACAGGGAGCAGTACTTC. Amino acid sequence: CSVEALDREQYF.

The V call is TRBV11-2, the J call TRBJ2-2; 12 bases fit TRBD2. V shed 5 bases and J 5 bases; nucleotides not matched to a gene: 12. In germline, CDR1 is SGHAT, CDR2 FQNNGV. This CDR3 is 18 amino acids long. CDR3 DNA sequence: TGTGCCAGCAGCCCCCGACTAGCGGGAGATTTGTTGACCGGGGAGCTGTTTTTT. Translated, it gives CASSPRLAGDLLTGELFF.

The CDR3 reads CASSFRTGPDNEQFF. DNA of the CDR3: TGTGCCAGCAGCTTCCGAACAGGCCCCGACAATGAGCAGTTCTTC. The rearrangement links TRBV11-2 to TRBJ2-1, with a possible D match to TRBD1 (5 bases). Germline CDR1 and CDR2: SGHAT and FQNNGV. CDR3 size: 15 residues. The V end was cut by 3 bases, the J end by 5 bases, with 14 bases between.

This clonotype has only a few counts. This chain links TRBV4-2 with TRBJ1-2; a weak D match, TRBD1 (6 bases). The CDR3 has 14 amino acids. Between the trimmed V and J ends, which lost 0 bases and 8 bases, there was a span of 13 bases. Germline V gene sequence: CDR1 LGHNA, CDR2 YNFKEQ. CDR3 DNA sequence: TGTGCCAGCAGCCAAGAGGGGGCGTCGCCCGGCTACACCTTC. Amino acids: CASSQEGASPGYTF.

The J gene is TRBJ2-5, the V gene TRBV14; 9 nucleotides align to TRBD2. After removal of 1 base from V and 1 base from J, the junction contained 10 bases not matched to a gene. Germline lookup yields CDR1 SGHDN and CDR2 FVKESK. This CDR3 is built from 18 residues. CDR3 nucleotide sequence: TGTGCCAGCAGCCAAGGGTCTTTAGCGGGGGCCATCCAAGAGACCCAGTACTTC. Its protein is CASSQGSLAGAIQETQYF.

This clonotype was seen only a few times. This sequence joins TRBV20-1 and TRBJ1-2; D not certain. The V gene's germline CDR1 is DFQATT and CDR2 SNEGSKA (reference sequence). The length of the CDR3 is 10 residues. Trimming cost V 2 bases and J 6 bases, with 4 bases left between them. As DNA, the CDR3 is TGCAGTGCTAGATGGGATGGCTACACCTTC. Translation gives CSARWDGYTF.

This chain joins TRBV29-1 and TRBJ1-1; D remains ambiguous. Germline CDR1 SQVTM, CDR2 ANQGSEA. There are 12 residues in the CDR3. The V end lost 5 bases, the J end lost 3 bases, and 10 bases lay between the germline ends. CDR3 in amino acids: CSVLTRDTEAFF. CDR3 sequence (DNA): TGCAGCGTTCTTACCCGGGACACTGAAGCTTTCTTT. The entire variable domain, with the rest obtained from reference TRBV29-1 and TRBJ1-1, is as follows: SAVISQKPSRDICQRGTSLTIQCQVDSQVTMMFWYRQQPGQSLTLIATANQGSEATYESGFVIDKFPISRPNLTFSTLTVSNMSPEDSSIYLCSVLTRDTEAFFGQGTRLTVV.

This chain connects TRBV5-6 to TRBJ1-1; D ambiguous. Trimming pared 1 base from V and 5 bases from J, leaving 9 bases between. The CDR3 is made up of 13 amino acids. CDR1 and CDR2 (germline): SGHDT, YYEEEE. DNA of the CDR3: TGTGCCAGCAGCTTGTTTGACCGTACTGAAGCTTTCTTT. Protein product: CASSLFDRTEAFF.

This clonotype was observed at least ten times. This chain links TRBV12-3 or TRBV12-4 with TRBJ2-3; 15 bases map to TRBD2. The trim removed 6 bases at V and 1 base at J, leaving 5 bases unmatched. The CDR3 has 17 residues. CDR3 in DNA: TGTGCCAGCAGCCCTGGACTAGCGGGAGGGCGCACAGATACGCAGTATTTT. Amino acid sequence: CASSPGLAGGRTDTQYF.

This clonotype has just a few counts. V usage is TRBV4-2 and J usage is TRBJ2-3, with D tentatively TRBD2 (6 bases). Germline loops: CDR1 LGHNA, CDR2 YNFKEQ. The CDR3 totals 17 residues. The V end was cut by 2 bases, the J end by 0 bases, with 15 bases between. The CDR3 sequence: CASSQLASAASTDTQYF. CDR3 coding DNA: TGTGCCAGCAGCCAACTTGCTAGCGCCGCTAGCACAGATACGCAGTATTTT.

The chain carries TRBV9 and TRBJ2-7; D possibly corresponds to TRBD1 (5 bases). Germline CDR1 is SGDLS and CDR2 is YYNGEE. Between the trimmed V and J ends, which lost 0 bases and 5 bases, there was a span of 15 bases. The CDR3 contains 15 residues. CDR3 loop: CASSVEDTQYDEQYF. CDR3 DNA sequence: TGTGCCAGCAGCGTAGAGGACACGCAATACGACGAGCAGTACTTC.

This clonotype came up many times. V is TRBV11-2 and J is TRBJ2-5; D is perhaps TRBD1 (5 bases). Deletions cut 1 base from V and 4 bases from J, with 19 bases between. Germline CDR1 reads SGHAT; CDR2 reads FQNNGV. The CDR3 is made up of 17 amino acids. CDR3 DNA: TGTGCCAGCAGCTTAGGGCGTACAGGAGTGGTGGGAGAGACCCAGTACTTC. This gives the protein CASSLGRTGVVGETQYF.